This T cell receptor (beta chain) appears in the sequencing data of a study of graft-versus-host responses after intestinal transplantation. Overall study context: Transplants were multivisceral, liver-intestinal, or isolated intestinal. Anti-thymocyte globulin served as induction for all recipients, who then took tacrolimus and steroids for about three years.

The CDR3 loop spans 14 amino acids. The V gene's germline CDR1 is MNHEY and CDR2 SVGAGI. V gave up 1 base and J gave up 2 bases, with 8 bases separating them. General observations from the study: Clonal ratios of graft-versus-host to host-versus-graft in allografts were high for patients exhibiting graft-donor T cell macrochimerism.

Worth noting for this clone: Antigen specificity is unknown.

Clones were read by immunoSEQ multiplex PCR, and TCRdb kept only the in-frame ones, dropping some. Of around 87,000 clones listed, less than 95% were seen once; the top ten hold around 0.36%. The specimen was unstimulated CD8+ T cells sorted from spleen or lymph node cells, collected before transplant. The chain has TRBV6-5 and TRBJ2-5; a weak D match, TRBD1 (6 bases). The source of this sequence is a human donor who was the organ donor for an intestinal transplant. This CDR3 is CASSYFGQQETQYF. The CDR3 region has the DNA TGTGCCAGCAGTTACTTCGGACAGCAAGAGACCCAGTACTTC.